This TCR beta chain came from a study of CXCR3-negative and CXCR3-positive naive CD8 T cells. Background on the study: Per-library TRB read counts averaged about 1.5 +/- 0.3 million, adding up to about 130 million in total.

Study-level findings and limits: Cryopreserved cells partially lost CXCR3 expression, and fresh PBMCs were used in most assays. Hydrophobicity of TRB CDR3s was greater in CXCR3-positive naive cells than in CXCR3-negative naive cells.

5' RACE with UMI labels generated the TRB cDNA libraries. TCRdb re-called the 5' RACE reads; one entry per CDR3 protein, DNA not given. This repertoire includes about 80,000 distinct CDR3 sequences. For this clonotype: Its antigen is as yet unknown.

The sequence was collected from a human donor in good health. Some clones in this sample may be carry-over from other donors' samples. The material sequenced was naive CXCR3- CD8+ T cells from blood. The sample's subset: CD45RO-CCR7+CD27+CD95- naive CD8+ T cells lacking CXCR3 (TNR3-).

The CDR3 spells CASSYSGLATGELFF. The V gene is TRBV6-2 or TRBV6-3, the J gene TRBJ2-2; as DNA is missing, the TRBD2 call by TCRdb cannot be tested. CDR1 is MNHEY and CDR2 is SVGEGT in the germline V gene. This CDR3 has 15 amino acids.